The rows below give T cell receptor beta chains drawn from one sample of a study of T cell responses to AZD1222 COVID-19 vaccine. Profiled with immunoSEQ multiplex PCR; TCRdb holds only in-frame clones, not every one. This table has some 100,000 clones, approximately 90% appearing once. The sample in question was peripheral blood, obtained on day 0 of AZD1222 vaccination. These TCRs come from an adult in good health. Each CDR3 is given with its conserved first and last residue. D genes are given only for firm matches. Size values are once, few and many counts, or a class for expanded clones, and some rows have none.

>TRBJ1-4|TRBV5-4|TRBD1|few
CASSRGTDEKLFF
TGTGCCAGCAGCCGTGGGACAGACGAAAAACTGTTTTTT
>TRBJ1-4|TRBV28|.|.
CASSLRTALRNEKLFF
TGTGCCAGCAGTTTACGGACAGCTCTCCGTAATGAAAAACTGTTTTTT
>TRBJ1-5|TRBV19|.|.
CASSSTVGRDQPQHF
TGTGCCAGTAGCTCGACAGTAGGTCGGGATCAGCCCCAGCATTTT
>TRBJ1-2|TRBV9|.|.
CASSVGTIYGYTF
TGTGCCAGCAGCGTAGGGACAATTTATGGCTACACCTTC
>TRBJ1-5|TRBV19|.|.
CASSIVFPDQPQHF
TGTGCCAGTAGTATAGTCTTCCCAGACCAGCCCCAGCATTTT
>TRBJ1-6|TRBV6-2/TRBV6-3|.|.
CASSYERGMNSPLHF
TGTGCCAGCAGTTATGAGCGGGGTATGAATTCACCCCTCCACTTT
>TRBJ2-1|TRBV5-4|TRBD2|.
CASSYSGGVEQFF
TGTGCCAGCAGTTATAGCGGGGGGGTTGAGCAGTTCTTC
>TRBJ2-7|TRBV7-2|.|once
CASSLALGQGAYEQYF
TGTGCCAGCAGCTTAGCCTTGGGGCAGGGAGCCTACGAGCAGTACTTC
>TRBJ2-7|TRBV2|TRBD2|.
CASNPTSGGAYEQYF
TGTGCCAGCAATCCGACTAGCGGGGGGGCCTACGAGCAGTACTTC
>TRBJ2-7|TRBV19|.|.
CASSQQGIEQYF
TGTGCCAGTAGTCAGCAGGGGATCGAGCAGTACTTC
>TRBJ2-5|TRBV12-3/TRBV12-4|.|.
CASRGAAETQYF
TGTGCCAGCAGGGGGGCCGCGGAGACCCAGTACTTC
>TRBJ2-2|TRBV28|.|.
CASRGDSTGELFF
TGTGCCAGCAGGGGGGACTCCACCGGGGAGCTGTTTTTT
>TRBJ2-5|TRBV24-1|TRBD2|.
CATSDFRSGGARETQYF
TGTGCCACCAGTGATTTTAGGAGCGGGGGGGCTAGGGAGACCCAGTACTTC
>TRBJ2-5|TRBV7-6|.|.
CASSPSGTLAQETQYF
TGTGCCAGCAGCCCCTCCGGGACCCTAGCTCAAGAGACCCAGTACTTC
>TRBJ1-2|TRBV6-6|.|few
CASSYRYGYTF
TGTGCCAGCAGTTACCGGTATGGCTACACCTTC
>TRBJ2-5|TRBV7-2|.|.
CASSLKLFGETQYF
TGTGCCAGCAGCTTAAAACTGTTTGGGGAGACCCAGTACTTC
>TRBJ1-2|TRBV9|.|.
CASSAYDRTAYGYTF
TGTGCCAGCAGCGCATATGACAGGACCGCCTATGGCTACACCTTC
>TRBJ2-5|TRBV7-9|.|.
CASSPGGQAMGETQYF
TGTGCCAGCAGCCCGGGGGGACAGGCGATGGGAGAGACCCAGTACTTC
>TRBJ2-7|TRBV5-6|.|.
CASSLATSAEQYF
TGTGCCAGCAGCTTGGCAACTTCGGCCGAGCAGTACTTC
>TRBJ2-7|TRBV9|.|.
CASSVGQESYEQYF
TGTGCCAGCAGCGTAGGACAGGAATCCTACGAGCAGTACTTC
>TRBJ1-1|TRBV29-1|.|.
CSVRVNTEAFF
TGCAGCGTCCGGGTTAACACTGAAGCTTTCTTT
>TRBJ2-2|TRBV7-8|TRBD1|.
CASSLFEGQGQLANTGELFF
TGTGCCAGCAGCTTGTTTGAGGGACAGGGACAATTGGCGAACACCGGGGAGCTGTTTTTT
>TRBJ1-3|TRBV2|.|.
CASRDRDSGGAGNTIYF
TGTGCCAGCAGGGACCGGGACTCAGGAGGTGCTGGAAACACCATATATTTT
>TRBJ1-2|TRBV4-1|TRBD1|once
CASSQVPGTGYGYTF
TGCGCCAGCAGCCAAGTCCCCGGGACAGGATATGGCTACACCTTC
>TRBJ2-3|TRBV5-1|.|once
CASSLAKGTRVTDTQYF
TGCGCCAGCAGCTTGGCCAAAGGGACGCGGGTCACAGATACGCAGTATTTT
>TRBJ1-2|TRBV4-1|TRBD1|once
CASSQGPGQARYGYTF
TGCGCCAGCAGCCAAGGACCGGGACAGGCTAGATATGGCTACACCTTC
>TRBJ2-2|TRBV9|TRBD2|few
CASSAHPGTSEAGELFF
TGTGCCAGCAGCGCTCATCCCGGGACTAGCGAGGCCGGGGAGCTGTTTTTT
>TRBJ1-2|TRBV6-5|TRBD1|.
CASIRTGASFYGYTF
TGTGCCAGCATTAGGACAGGGGCATCCTTCTATGGCTACACCTTC
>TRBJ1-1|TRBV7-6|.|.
CASSVGLTNTEAFF
TGTGCCAGCAGCGTGGGACTGACGAACACTGAAGCTTTCTTT
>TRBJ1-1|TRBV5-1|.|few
CASSPRSLVRSEAFF
TGCGCCAGCAGCCCCCGGTCGTTAGTCCGGTCTGAAGCTTTCTTT
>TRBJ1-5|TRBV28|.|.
CASSLVSRNQPQHF
TGTGCCAGCAGTTTGGTCTCGCGCAATCAGCCCCAGCATTTT